This T cell receptor (beta chain) was sequenced for a study of shared clonotypes between healthy human individuals. In regard to this clone: The antigen remains unidentified.

Study observations and caveats: Clonotype sharing across donors was expected to vary with sequencing depth. What naive subsets generally showed was a larger estimated richness than memory subsets showed.

Positive CCR7 selection of CD45RO-negative cells yielded the naive CD8 cells, and terminally differentiated effector memory CD45RA+ cells were excluded. The assay was carried out at the deep level. Across several immunoSEQ plates, the genomic DNA of each subset was split evenly. Sequenced by immunoSEQ multiplex PCR; TCRdb stores in-frame clones only, minus some. The sample includes fewer than 1 million clones, 96% of them seen just once. The receptor was isolated from a man under 40 in good health. Sequencing was performed on naive CD8+ T cells sorted from blood.

The CDR3 spells CASSSEAYYGYTF. The CDR3 DNA reads TGTGCCAGCAGTTCAGAGGCCTACTATGGCTACACCTTC. V gene TRBV6-5 combines with J gene TRBJ1-2, with no clear D. CDR1 and CDR2 from the germline V gene are MNHEY and SVGAGI. This CDR3 is 13 amino acids long. The germline V and J ends were trimmed by 4 bases and 3 bases, with 9 bases remaining between them.